This T cell receptor (beta chain) was recovered during a study of blood T cell repertoires in COVID-19. About the study: T cells, B-cell-depleted T cells, or PBMCs provided the cDNA or gDNA that served as material.

The study drew participants aged about 18 to 95 years from under 30 US areas. Losses at the gene ends were 0 bases for V and 4 bases for J; bases not matched to a gene: 0. The CDR3 is 15 residues long. Looked up from germline, CDR1 is KGHSH and CDR2 is LQKENI. Here immunoSEQ multiplex PCR was the method, and the copy in TCRdb shows in-frame clones only, minus some. Among a few hundred thousand clones, roughly 89% were seen once, and the ten largest hold about 9.3%. Input material: PBMCs or T cells enriched from blood (not recorded which). The clonotype was recovered from a man aged 40-49 years who had recovered from COVID-19. The chain links TRBV18 to TRBJ2-1; 10 bases agree with TRBD2. The CDR3 loop is CASSPPGLAYNEQFF. The CDR3 bases are TGTGCCAGCTCACCACCGGGACTAGCGTACAATGAGCAGTTCTTC.